This T cell receptor beta chain was sequenced in a study of shared clonotypes between healthy human individuals. This CDR3 contains 15 residues. Losses at the gene ends were 5 bases for V and 6 bases for J; bases not matched to a gene: 8. CDR1 SEHNR and CDR2 FQNEAQ come from the germline V gene (reference sequence). Sequenced by immunoSEQ multiplex PCR; TCRdb stores in-frame clones only, minus some. The table has about 490,000 clones, over 75% seen once; the top ten hold roughly an eighth. The chain joins TRBV7-9 to TRBJ2-3; 10 bases are a match to TRBD2. Sequenced: PBMCs. The TCR was taken from a middle-aged woman in good health. Some clones in this sample may be carry-over from other donors' samples. The CDR3 is CASSISGRAGDTQYF. The CDR3 DNA sequence: TGTGCCAGCAGCATAAGCGGGAGGGCCGGGGATACGCAGTATTTT.